This is a list of T cell receptor beta chains from one sample in a study of cytomegalovirus exposure and HLA in healthy donors. Clones were read by immunoSEQ multiplex PCR, and TCRdb kept only the in-frame ones, dropping some. The profile shows about 83,000 clones, roughly 75% of them singletons. The sequenced sample was PBMCs. The receptors come from a man aged 55 to 69 in good health and CMV-seronegative. Both conserved end residues are part of each CDR3. D genes are given only for firm matches. A clone size is listed for some rows: how often the clone was seen (once, few, many), or a class if it is expanded.

>NA|TRBV7-9|NA|TRBJ1-2
CSSSLFPGKTYGYTF
TGTTCCAGCAGCTTATTTCCCGGGAAGACCTATGGCTACACCTTC
>TRBD2|TRBV10-2|NA|TRBJ2-3
CASSESQAGGTDTQYF
TGCGCCAGCAGTGAGTCTCAGGCGGGGGGCACAGATACGCAGTATTTT
>TRBD1|TRBV2|NA|TRBJ1-5
CASKSRGRWEPQHF
TGTGCCAGCAAATCCAGGGGGCGGTGGGAGCCCCAGCATTTT
>TRBD2|TRBV10-3|once|TRBJ2-1
CAINGGGGEQFF
TGTGCCATCAATGGCGGGGGGGGTGAGCAGTTCTTC
>TRBD1|TRBV10-3|NA|TRBJ1-1
CAISDRQGLNTEAFF
TGTGCCATCAGTGATCGACAGGGACTGAACACTGAAGCTTTCTTT
>NA|TRBV5-5|NA|TRBJ2-7
CASSLGLAFYEQYF
TGTGCCAGCAGCTTGGGCCTAGCCTTCTACGAGCAGTACTTC
>TRBD1|TRBV9|NA|TRBJ1-1
CASSVVGTGDSEAFF
TGTGCCAGCAGCGTAGTCGGGACAGGTGACTCTGAAGCTTTCTTT
>TRBD2|TRBV19|NA|TRBJ2-7
CASNTGTSGSYEQYF
TGTGCCAGTAATACCGGGACTAGCGGTTCCTACGAGCAGTACTTC
>NA|TRBV30|NA|TRBJ1-6
CAWNQYSPLHF
TGTGCCTGGAATCAATACTCGCCCCTCCACTTT
>TRBD2|TRBV15|NA|TRBJ2-7
CATSRDMAGRGEQYF
TGTGCCACCAGCAGAGATATGGCAGGGAGGGGCGAGCAGTACTTC
>NA|TRBV7-9|once|TRBJ2-3
CSSSTPRGGPGTDTQYF
TGTTCCAGCAGCACTCCAAGGGGGGGGCCGGGCACAGATACGCAGTATTTT
>NA|TRBV9|NA|TRBJ1-4
CASSARPGGATNEKLFF
TGTGCCAGCAGCGCGCGCCCCGGGGGGGCAACTAATGAAAAACTGTTTTTT